Each of the 20 T cell receptor beta chains below was sequenced from the same sample in a study of PD-1 blockade in classical Hodgkin lymphoma. Generated by immunoSEQ multiplex PCR, the TCRdb table keeps only in-frame clones and is missing some. Here the sample spans approximately 99,000 clones, roughly 76% being singletons. Every single patient, without exception, relapsed after autologous stem cell transplantation, and brentuximab vedotin exposure varied. Sequenced material: peripheral blood mononuclear cells (PBMCs), taken before the second cycle of nivolumab. These receptors were taken from a human donor with classical Hodgkin lymphoma.

The rearrangement uses TRBV6-6 and TRBJ2-4; D gene ambiguous. Trimming removed 1 base from V and 1 base from J, with 11 bases in between. This CDR3 comprises 16 residues. Per germline, CDR1 MNHNY and CDR2 SVGAGI (reference sequence). Here the CDR3 reads CASSYFDLRAKNIQYF. In DNA, the CDR3 is TGTGCCAGCAGTTACTTCGACCTGAGGGCCAAAAACATTCAGTACTTC.

This chain joins TRBV5-4 and TRBJ1-1; D uncertain. The CDR3 contains 12 residues. In germline, CDR1 is SGHNT, CDR2 YYREEE (reference sequence). Between the trimmed V and J ends, which lost 0 bases and 3 bases, there was a span of 3 bases. The CDR3 loop reads CASSLGYTEAFF. CDR3 DNA: TGTGCCAGCAGCTTGGGGTACACTGAAGCTTTCTTT.

The gene calls are TRBV2 and TRBJ1-5; D is uncertain. Per the germline V gene, CDR1 is SNHLY and CDR2 is FYNNEI. The CDR3 runs 12 residues. V lost 6 bases and J lost 9, with 12 bases in between. The CDR3 here is CASSPGSLPQHF. The CDR3 DNA reads as TGTGCCAGCAGCCCCGGGTCCTTGCCCCAGCATTTT.

The V gene is TRBV27, the J gene TRBJ2-1; D gene ambiguous. Germline V lookup: CDR1 MNHEY, CDR2 SMNVEV (reference sequence). The CDR3 runs 13 residues. V lost 7 bases and J lost 5, with 12 bases in between. CDR3 sequence reads: CASIQHGNNEQFF. CDR3 in DNA: TGTGCCAGCATTCAGCATGGCAACAATGAGCAGTTCTTC.

V gene TRBV5-4 combines with J gene TRBJ2-1, with 11 bases that match TRBD2. Germline CDR1 is SGHNT and CDR2 is YYREEE (reference sequence). The V segment lost 4 bases and the J segment 4 bases; nucleotides outside the gene matches: 7. The CDR3 length is 16 residues. As DNA, the CDR3 is TGTGCCAGCAGCCCCTTTGGGACTAGCGGTTACAATGAGCAGTTCTTC. As protein: CASSPFGTSGYNEQFF.

This rearrangement joins TRBV18 to TRBJ1-3, with 8 bases matching TRBD1. The CDR3 is 16 amino acids. J lost 0 bases, V lost 2 bases, and 3 bases had no gene match. Germline V gene sequence: CDR1 KGHSH, CDR2 LQKENI. The CDR3 DNA follows: TGTGCCAGCTCACCATCGACAGGGGCCTCTGGAAACACCATATATTTT. It specifies CASSPSTGASGNTIYF.

This clone is a singleton in its sample. The CDR3 DNA reads TGTGCCAGCAGCTTAGCAGGATGGGACTCTTCCCGCTCCTACGAGCAGTACTTC. As protein: CASSLAGWDSSRSYEQYF. J is TRBJ2-7 and V is TRBV7-2, with D maybe TRBD2 (6 bases). This CDR3 has 18 residues. Trimming left V 0 bases short and J 0 bases short, with 18 bases between. Germline-derived CDR1 and CDR2 are SGHTA and FQGNSA.

The chain is built from TRBV25-1 and TRBJ2-3; 10 nucleotides line up with TRBD2. Germline CDR1 and CDR2: MGHDK and SYGVNS. The CDR3 extends over 16 amino acids. V was clipped by 1 base and J by 8 bases; unmatched bases: 9. CDR3 amino acids: CASSESASGSRGTQYF. CDR3 coding DNA: TGTGCCAGCAGTGAATCGGCTAGCGGGAGCCGAGGTACGCAGTATTTT. Looking up the rest from reference TRBV25-1 and TRBJ2-3 gives the full variable domain: EADIYQTPRYLVIGTGKKITLECSQTMGHDKMYWYQQDPGMELHLIHYSYGVNSTEKGDLSSESTVSRIRTEHFPLTLESARPSHTSQYLCASSESASGSRGTQYFGPGTRLTVL.

The gene calls are TRBV6-4 and TRBJ1-5; 11 bases line up with TRBD1. The junction had 4 bases not matched to a gene; V was cut back by 4 bases and J by 5 bases. Germline V gene sequence: CDR1 MRHNA, CDR2 SNTAGT. This CDR3 spans 15 amino acids. The CDR3 loop is CASSGRDRGYQPQHF. CDR3 DNA sequence: TGTGCCAGCAGTGGCCGGGACAGGGGGTATCAGCCCCAGCATTTT.

This clone was seen at least ten times. This rearrangement joins TRBV9 to TRBJ2-5; 9 bases are shared with TRBD2. Germline V gene data show CDR1 as SGDLS and CDR2 as YYNGEE. With 2 bases clipped from V and 2 bases from J, the junction kept 10 bases outside the gene matches. This CDR3 spans 17 amino acids. This CDR3 is CASSVRGRSGRQETQYF. The CDR3 region has the DNA TGTGCCAGCAGCGTGAGAGGTCGGAGCGGGAGGCAAGAGACCCAGTACTTC.

This clone was counted at least ten times. The rearrangement joins TRBV19 to TRBJ2-7; D may be TRBD1 (6 bases). Deletions cut 0 bases from V and 0 bases from J, with 9 bases between. Per the germline V gene, CDR1 is LNHDA and CDR2 is SQIVND (reference sequence). The CDR3 length is 15 residues. CDR3 amino acids: CASSIEGHSSYEQYF. The CDR3 nucleotides are TGTGCCAGTAGTATAGAGGGACACAGCTCCTACGAGCAGTACTTC.

The chain combines TRBV28 with TRBJ1-4; possibly TRBD1 for D (5 bases). V lost 4 bases, J lost 7 bases, and 10 bases lay in between. The CDR3 sequence is 13 residues long. Germline assignment: CDR1 MDHEN and CDR2 SYDVKM. The chain's CDR3 is CASSWGGAEKLFF. The CDR3, as DNA: TGTGCCAGCAGTTGGGGGGGAGCTGAAAAACTGTTTTTT. Complete variable domain (other parts from reference TRBV28 and TRBJ1-4): DVKVTQSSRYLVKRTGEKVFLECVQDMDHENMFWYRQDPGLGLRLIYFSYDVKMKEKGDIPEGYSVSREKKERFSLILESASTNQTSMYLCASSWGGAEKLFFGSGTQLSVL.

The CDR3 reads CASSLAWTTTEAFF. CDR3 DNA: TGTGCCAGCAGCTTAGCGTGGACTACCACTGAAGCTTTCTTT. The rearrangement joins TRBV7-2 to TRBJ1-1; D uncertain. V dropped 0 bases and J dropped 4 bases, with 9 bases sitting between them. Germline CDR1 and CDR2: SGHTA and FQGNSA. The CDR3 extends over 14 amino acids.

The chain uses TRBV2 and TRBJ1-1, with 7 bases lining up with TRBD1. The CDR3 totals 13 residues. Per germline, CDR1 SNHLY and CDR2 FYNNEI. J lost 5 bases, V lost 6 bases, and 6 bases had no gene match. This CDR3 is CASSGQGVTEAFF. CDR3 nucleotides: TGTGCCAGCAGCGGGCAGGGGGTGACTGAAGCTTTCTTT.

This clone was observed a few times. The CDR3 loop is CASSPRGEGRETQYF. In nucleotides, the CDR3 is TGTGCCAGCAGCCCTAGGGGGGAGGGGAGGGAGACCCAGTACTTC. The chain recombines TRBV4-2 with TRBJ2-5; a possible D gene is TRBD2 (7 bases). V was trimmed by 4 bases and J by 5 bases, leaving 17 bases between them. Per germline, CDR1 LGHNA and CDR2 YNFKEQ. CDR3 length equals 15 residues.

Only one count was recorded for this clone. This chain uses TRBV5-5 with TRBJ1-1, with TRBD1 matching over 7 bases. Germline assignment: CDR1 SGHKS and CDR2 YYEKEE (reference sequence). V was pared by 7 bases and J by 6 bases, with 9 bases of the junction left unmatched. The CDR3 has 13 residues. CDR3 nucleotides: TGTGCCAGCGCCCGAGACAGGGTGCCTGAAGCTTTCTTT. This sequence encodes CASARDRVPEAFF.

The CDR3 spells CASNSPRGANYGYTF. CDR3 nucleotides: TGTGCCAGTAACTCCCCGAGGGGCGCTAACTATGGCTACACCTTC. The V and J genes are TRBV19 and TRBJ1-2; D might be TRBD1 (5 bases). The CDR3 extends over 15 amino acids. Trimming took off 7 bases at V and 0 bases at J, with 15 bases between the two ends. From germline, CDR1 is LNHDA and CDR2 SQIVND (reference sequence).

In regard to this clone: One junction end does not reproduce the germline sequence, and a read error may be involved. The V call is TRBV6-1, the J call TRBJ1-5, with D perhaps matching TRBD1 (6 bases). This CDR3 is 16 amino acids long. Germline V gene data show CDR1 as MNHNS and CDR2 as SASEGT. The CDR3 DNA reads as TGTGCCATCAGTGATGCAACCGGGACACTGAATCAGCCCCAGCATTTT. It is translated as CAISDATGTLNQPQHF.

This clone was detected only a few times. The same CDR3 also results from other DNA sequences found in this sample. The chain combines TRBV2 with TRBJ1-5; no firm D call. CDR1 is SNHLY and CDR2 is FYNNEI in the germline V gene. Trimming removed 6 bases from V and 0 bases from J, with 6 bases in between. The CDR3 runs to 13 residues. CDR3 amino acids: CASSRDSNQPQHF. The CDR3 region has the DNA TGTGCCAGCAGCCGGGATAGCAATCAGCCCCAGCATTTT.

The V call is TRBV5-1, the J call TRBJ2-7, with TRBD2 identical over 14 bases. V lost 7 bases and J lost 2; bases outside the gene matches: 8. The length of the CDR3 is 16 residues. Germline CDR1 reads SGHRS; CDR2 reads YFSETQ. The chain's CDR3 is CASSGLAGGPTYEQYF. The CDR3 region has the DNA TGCGCCAGCTCCGGACTAGCGGGAGGCCCCACCTACGAGCAGTACTTC. Looking up the rest from reference TRBV5-1 and TRBJ2-7 gives the full variable domain: KAGVTQTPRYLIKTRGQQVTLSCSPISGHRSVSWYQQTPGQGLQFLFEYFSETQRNKGNFPGRFSGRQFSNSRSEMNVSTLELGDSALYLCASSGLAGGPTYEQYFGPGTRLTVT.